These 6 T cell receptor beta chains were all obtained from the same sample, sequenced in a study of shared clonotypes between healthy human individuals. Generated by immunoSEQ multiplex PCR, the TCRdb table keeps only in-frame clones and is missing some. The data contain approximately 88,000 clones, 60% to 75% of them singletons. Sequenced sample: memory CD8+ T cells sorted from blood. The subset here: CD45RO+ cells pooled with CCR7-negative TemRA cells. The origin of the receptors is a man aged 25 to 45 in good health.

The rearrangement uses TRBV5-6 and TRBJ2-7, with TRBD2 matching over 10 bases. V shed 3 bases and J 3 bases; nucleotides not matched to a gene: 9. The CDR3 length is 16 residues. Germline V gene data show CDR1 as SGHDT and CDR2 as YYEEEE. CDR3 loop: CASSYRGTSEFYEQYF. In nucleotides, the CDR3 is TGTGCCAGCAGCTACCGCGGGACTAGCGAGTTCTACGAGCAGTACTTC.

This clone was found once. CDR3 nucleotides: TGCAGCGTTGAAGATCTTCCGCCCCGTTCCGAGCAGTACTTC. Protein sequence: CSVEDLPPRSEQYF. J is TRBJ2-7 and V is TRBV29-1; D is undetermined. Germline V lookup: CDR1 SQVTM, CDR2 ANQGSEA. The CDR3 spans 14 residues. The V and J ends lost 0 bases and 6 bases respectively, with 15 bases between them.

The chain has TRBV9 and TRBJ2-7, with D tentatively TRBD2 (7 bases). Trimming removed 3 bases at V and 4 bases at J, with 14 bases between. The CDR3 runs 14 residues. Germline CDR1 SGDLS, CDR2 YYNGEE. The CDR3 DNA sequence: TGTGCCAGCAGCGAGGGGGAGGGATCGTACGAGCAGTACTTC. Encoded protein: CASSEGEGSYEQYF.

This clone turned up a few times. The chain employs TRBV11-2 and TRBJ2-2; D is uncertain. This CDR3 spans 12 amino acids. The V and J ends lost 5 bases and 4 bases respectively, with 5 bases between them. The germline V gene encodes CDR1 SGHAT and CDR2 FQNNGV. CDR3 bases: TGTGCCAGCAGCCCGAGCACCGGGGAGCTGTTTTTT. This sequence encodes CASSPSTGELFF.

The gene calls are TRBV7-2 and TRBJ2-5; TRBD1 matches 7 bases. Looked up from germline, CDR1 is SGHTA and CDR2 is FQGNSA. With V trimmed by 5 bases and J by 5 bases, 8 bases remained unmatched. This CDR3 region has 14 residues. This CDR3 reads CASSNRQGRETQYF. The CDR3 DNA follows: TGTGCCAGCAGCAACCGACAGGGTAGGGAGACCCAGTACTTC. The full variable domain, completed using reference TRBV7-2 and TRBJ2-5, is GAGVSQSPSNKVTEKGKDVELRCDPISGHTALYWYRQSLGQGLEFLIYFQGNSAPDKSGLPSDRFSAERTGGSVSTLTIQRTQQEDSAVYLCASSNRQGRETQYFGPGTRLLVL.

V and J are TRBV10-2 and TRBJ2-3; perhaps TRBD2 as D (5 bases). V lost 8 bases and J 3 bases, leaving 12 bases between the germline ends. CDR3 length: 13 amino acids. Germline V gene lookup returns CDR1 WSHSY and CDR2 SAAADI. The CDR3 nucleotides read TGCGCCAGCCTGAGGGATCGGACAGATACGCAGTATTTT. Translated: CASLRDRTDTQYF.